This is a list of T cell receptor beta chains from one sample in a study of T cell repertoires in cytomegalovirus infection. Their cognate antigens are unknown. MiXCR was run by TCRdb on the reads, yielding one entry per CDR3 protein. The sample yields approximately 990,000 distinct CDR3 sequences, about a third seen once. The material was cultured CD8+ T cells from PBMCs, obtained from culture after CMV antigen stimulation. The receptors stem from a human donor in good health (CMV status not recorded). Some clones in this sample may be carry-over from other donors' samples. CDR3s include the opening cysteine and the closing phenylalanine or tryptophan. Fields, in order: D gene, clone size, J gene, V gene, CDR3 protein, CDR3 DNA. The D gene is left open where the match is weak. A row's size may be missing; if present it is once, few, many or a size class.

>NA|NA|TRBJ2-1|TRBV6-6
CASSPRQVSYNEQFF
TGTGCCAGCAGCCCCCGACAGGTCTCCTACAATGAGCAGTTCTTC
>NA|NA|TRBJ2-1|TRBV19
CASSWGEDNEQFF
TGTGCCAGTAGTTGGGGGGAGGACAATGAGCAGTTCTTC
>TRBD2|NA|TRBJ2-1|TRBV28
CASSSGLAGGLTYNEQFF
TGTGCCAGCAGTTCGGGACTAGCGGGGGGGCTAACCTACAATGAGCAGTTCTTC
>TRBD1|few|TRBJ2-2|TRBV5-6
CASSLAGTEYTGELFF
TGTGCCAGCAGCTTGGCTGGGACAGAGTACACCGGGGAGCTGTTTTTT
>NA|few|TRBJ2-2|TRBV14
CASSQDWGGSGELFF
TGTGCCAGCAGCCAAGACTGGGGCGGTTCCGGGGAGCTGTTTTTT
>TRBD1|few|TRBJ1-2|TRBV20-1
CSAKTGDGYTF
TGCAGTGCCAAGACAGGGGATGGCTACACCTTC
>NA|few|TRBJ1-1|TRBV28
CASSPLLTGLNTEAFF
TGTGCCAGCAGTCCTCTCCTGACAGGACTGAACACTGAAGCTTTCTTT
>NA|few|TRBJ2-1|TRBV5-8
CASSSKEGGLYNEQFF
TGTGCCAGCAGCTCCAAGGAGGGGGGCCTCTACAATGAGCAGTTCTTC
>NA|once|TRBJ2-7|TRBV2
CASSEGDGFYEQYF
TGTGCCAGCAGTGAAGGGGACGGATTCTACGAGCAGTACTTC
>NA|NA|TRBJ2-3|TRBV5-4
CASSPGWVASTDTQYF
TGTGCCAGCAGCCCGGGTTGGGTAGCGAGCACAGATACGCAGTATTTT
>NA|NA|TRBJ2-1|TRBV4-1
CASSFPRSGTSEQFF
TGCGCCAGCAGCTTTCCGAGGAGCGGCACATCAGAGCAGTTCTTC
>NA|NA|TRBJ2-5|TRBV7-6
CASSFRRVETRYF
TGTGCCAGCAGCTTCAGAAGGGTAGAGACCCGGTACTTC
>NA|few|TRBJ1-2|TRBV6-2/TRBV6-3
CASSYDPERDGYTF
TGTGCCAGCAGTTACGACCCTGAGCGGGATGGCTACACCTTC
>NA|NA|TRBJ1-1|TRBV7-7
CASSARMNTEAFF
TGTGCTAGCAGCGCACGGATGAACACTGAAGCTTTCTTT
>NA|few|TRBJ1-5|TRBV20-1
CSARPNEGAGNQPQHF
TGCAGTGCTAGGCCAAATGAAGGAGCGGGCAATCAGCCCCAGCATTTT
>NA|few|TRBJ2-7|TRBV25-1
CAAAGSGLTYEQYF
TGTGCCGCAGCCGGGAGCGGACTTACCTACGAGCAGTACTTC
>TRBD1|many|TRBJ2-2|TRBV6-1
CASSELMRTGVVGELFF
TGTGCCAGCAGTGAACTAATGCGGACAGGGGTCGTCGGGGAGCTGTTTTTT
>NA|few|TRBJ2-2|TRBV6-5
CASSYSAGGGTGELFF
TGTGCCAGCAGTTACTCAGCCGGGGGCGGCACCGGGGAGCTGTTTTTT
>NA|NA|TRBJ1-2|TRBV2
CASSEASVRYGYTF
TGTGCCAGCAGTGAAGCGTCAGTGCGCTATGGCTACACCTTC
>TRBD1|NA|TRBJ1-2|TRBV25-1
CASSEAWTGAGYTF
TGTGCCAGCAGTGAAGCCTGGACAGGGGCTGGCTACACCTTC
>TRBD2|many|TRBJ2-5|TRBV6-2/TRBV6-3
CASSYSVLAAGYQETQYF
TGTGCCAGCAGTTACTCGGTACTAGCGGCCGGATACCAAGAGACCCAGTACTTC
>NA|NA|TRBJ2-1|TRBV7-9
CASSLAAGKFF
TGTGCCAGCAGCTTAGCCGCAGGGAAGTTCTTC
>TRBD1|few|TRBJ1-2|TRBV6-2/TRBV6-3
CASSKDRGAVYGYTF
TGTGCCAGCAGCAAAGACAGGGGGGCTGTCTATGGCTACACCTTC
>NA|NA|TRBJ2-1|TRBV25-1
CASSVSYTEQFF
TGTGCCAGCAGTGTCTCATACACTGAGCAGTTCTTC
>TRBD1|few|TRBJ2-7|TRBV12-3/TRBV12-4
CASSLDGTGPYEQYF
TGTGCCAGCAGTTTGGACGGGACAGGGCCCTACGAGCAGTACTTC
>TRBD1|once|TRBJ2-7|TRBV5-1
CASSGVTGTGGNGQYF
TGCGCCAGCAGCGGAGTAACCGGGACAGGGGGTAATGGGCAGTACTTC
>TRBD2|once|TRBJ2-1|TRBV3-1
CASSQIRGLAGGKYNEQFF
TGTGCCAGCAGCCAAATAAGGGGACTAGCGGGGGGGAAATACAATGAGCAGTTCTTC
>NA|few|TRBJ2-6|TRBV23-1
CASSHSPCSGANVLTF
TGCGCCAGCAGTCATTCTCCCTGCTCTGGGGCCAACGTCCTGACTTTC
>NA|NA|TRBJ2-3|TRBV24-1
CATSEMPQGRTDTQYF
TGTGCCACCAGTGAAATGCCACAGGGGAGGACAGATACGCAGTATTTT
>TRBD2|NA|TRBJ2-3|TRBV6-4
CASSDTGGNTDTQYF
TGTGCCAGCAGTGACACGGGGGGGAATACAGATACGCAGTATTTT
>NA|many|TRBJ1-1|TRBV7-8
CASSLGGTYQMNTEAFF
TGTGCCAGCAGCTTAGGTGGGACATATCAGATGAACACTGAAGCTTTCTTT